This T cell receptor (beta chain) was identified in a study of cytotoxic CD8 clonotypes in ibrutinib-treated CLL. Trimming took off 6 bases at V and 9 bases at J, with 20 bases between the two ends. Germline V gives CDR1 MNHEY, CDR2 SMNVEV (reference sequence). The CDR3 loop spans 14 amino acids. Clones were sequenced by immunoSEQ multiplex PCR, and TCRdb holds only the in-frame ones, with some missing. The sample yields more than 85,000 clones, around 73% seen once. The chain carries TRBV27 and TRBJ2-5, with D perhaps matching TRBD2 (5 bases). The source of this sequence is a human donor with chronic lymphocytic leukemia. The source material was PBMCs, sampled after 12 months of ibrutinib treatment. The CDR3 here is CASRDAGTPQAQYF. CDR3 bases: TGTGCCAGCAGGGACGCGGGCACCCCTCAGGCCCAGTACTTC.